This T cell receptor (beta chain) appears in the sequencing data of a study of siplizumab effects on memory and regulatory T cells. Regarding the study as a whole: No naive or memory phenotype could be assigned to roughly 80-97% of proliferating clones. Suppressive activity of Tregs proliferating in siplizumab cultures remained unconfirmed. Mean Treg-derived proportions of mappable alloreactive CD4+ clones were around 70% for siplizumab and 26.9% for controls.

Regarding this clone: Its antigen is unknown. The sample contains more than one DNA sequence encoding this CDR3.

The CDR3 sequence is 14 residues long. The germline V gene has CDR1 LNHDA and CDR2 SQIVND (reference sequence). With 1 base removed from V and 2 bases from J, the gap between germline ends came to 6 bases. Assay used: immunoSEQ multiplex PCR; TCRdb lists only in-frame clones, some missing. The repertoire holds approximately 70,000 clones, more than 80% seen once, with approximately 31% in the top ten. The source material was CD8+ T cells sorted from blood. The sequence derives from a human donor in good health. The chain links TRBV19 to TRBJ2-1; perhaps D is TRBD1 or TRBD2 (5 bases each). CDR3 amino acids: CASSIGGTYNEQFF. The CDR3 DNA sequence: TGTGCCAGTAGTATAGGGGGGACCTACAATGAGCAGTTCTTC.